This T cell receptor (beta chain) was recovered during a study of vaccination effects on CD4 cells after COVID-19. General study points: Whether induced by infection or by vaccine, clones showed marked clonal contraction late after vaccination.

CDR1 is SGHVS and CDR2 is FQNEAQ in the germline V gene. V was trimmed by 2 bases and J by 0 bases, leaving 8 bases between them. The CDR3 extends over 14 amino acids. Repertoires were generated with immunoSEQ multiplex PCR, while TCRdb's copy carries only in-frame clones and drops some. This table has tens of thousands of clones, approximately 72% appearing once. To note about this clone: What it binds is unknown.

Ahead of sequencing, the ViraFEST assay grew antigen-specific CD4+ T cells using viral peptide pools. Once cultured for approximately ten days, the cells underwent separation to obtain CD4+ T cells. Nobody among the vaccine recipients had prior SARS-CoV-2 infection (nucleocapsid antibodies were negative). The sample was CD4+ T cells from PBMCs cultured with HCoV-NL63 spike peptides, taken before COVID-19 vaccination. The V call is TRBV7-8, the J call TRBJ2-7, with D unresolved. The receptor comes from a human donor who received a COVID-19 vaccine. CDR3 amino acids: CASSLLESSYEQYF. For the CDR3, the DNA is TGTGCCAGCAGCTTATTGGAGAGCTCCTACGAGCAGTACTTC. The whole variable domain, filled in from reference TRBV7-8 and TRBJ2-7, reads GAGVSQSPRYKVAKRGQDVALRCDPISGHVSLFWYQQALGQGPEFLTYFQNEAQLDKSGLPSDRFFAERPEGSVSTLKIQRTQQEDSAVYLCASSLLESSYEQYFGPGTRLTVT.